A selection of T cell receptor beta chains follows, all from one sample in a study of CD8 T cells in Susac syndrome. Each CDR3 protein is one row after TCRdb ran MiXCR on the immunoSEQ multiplex PCR reads. The profile shows around 280,000 distinct CDR3 sequences, just over 90% of them singletons. Sequenced sample: CD4+ T cells from PBMCs. These receptors came from a human donor with multiple sclerosis. CDR3s include the opening cysteine and the closing phenylalanine or tryptophan. Fields, in order: clone size, J gene, V gene, D gene, CDR3 DNA, CDR3 protein. A D gene is named only where the DNA matches it firmly. Clone size, where shown, is once, few, many, or a class for clones that have expanded.

>-|TRBJ1-2|TRBV18|TRBD1
TGTGCCAGCTCAGCCGGGACAGGGAACTATGGCTACACCTTC
CASSAGTGNYGYTF
>-|TRBJ2-6|TRBV7-8|-
TGTGCCAGCAGCTTAGGAAGGTTCTCTGGGGCCAACGTCCTGACTTTC
CASSLGRFSGANVLTF
>-|TRBJ1-2|TRBV29-1|TRBD1
TGCAGCGTTGATGCCAGGGGGCTCTATGGCTACACCTTC
CSVDARGLYGYTF
>-|TRBJ2-1|TRBV27|-
TGTGCCAGCAGTCCCGGGATTTACAATGAGCAGTTCTTC
CASSPGIYNEQFF
>-|TRBJ2-1|TRBV3-1|-
TGTGCCAGCAGCCAAGATCGGGGGCACTACAATGAGCAGTTCTTC
CASSQDRGHYNEQFF
>-|TRBJ2-6|TRBV3-1|-
TGTGCCAGCAGCCAAGTGGTGCCGGGGCAGGGGAAATTACTTGGGGCCAACGTCCTGACTTTC
CASSQVVPGQGKLLGANVLTF
>-|TRBJ2-6|TRBV15|-
TGTGCCACCGGCACCAGACTAGGTGGGGCCAACGTCCTGACTTTC
CATGTRLGGANVLTF
>-|TRBJ2-3|TRBV10-2|TRBD1
TGCGCCAGCAGGACAGGGGGAGGTGGAGATACGCAGTATTTT
CASRTGGGGDTQYF
>-|TRBJ2-5|TRBV7-9|-
TGTGCCAGCAGCCCCAAGGGGCAAGAGACCCAGTACTTC
CASSPKGQETQYF
>once|TRBJ2-7|TRBV7-7|-
TGTGCTAGCACCATTGGACCCCCTGGGACGCCTAAAGCAGCCTACGAGCAGTACTTC
CASTIGPPGTPKAAYEQYF
>-|TRBJ1-2|TRBV7-2|-
TGTGCCAGCAGCTTTATACGACAGAGCGGCTACACCTTC
CASSFIRQSGYTF
>-|TRBJ1-2|TRBV9|-
TGTGCCAGCAGCCATACTGTAGGCAACTATGGCTACACCTTC
CASSHTVGNYGYTF
>-|TRBJ2-1|TRBV7-9|TRBD1
TGTGCCAGCAGCATCCGACAGGGTTGGCTTTTGAATGAGCAGTTCTTC
CASSIRQGWLLNEQFF
>-|TRBJ1-1|TRBV20-1|TRBD1
TGCAGTGCTGGGGACAGGGGCTTTCTGAACACTGAAGCTTTCTTT
CSAGDRGFLNTEAFF
>-|TRBJ2-2|TRBV28|TRBD2
TGTGCCAGCAGCCGGGACTACCGCCCCACCGGGGAGCTGTTTTTT
CASSRDYRPTGELFF
>-|TRBJ2-1|TRBV7-2|TRBD2
TGTGCCAGCAGCTTTGAAATAGCGGGAGGTACCCAGTTCTTC
CASSFEIAGGTQFF
>-|TRBJ1-2|TRBV19|-
TGTGCCAGCCGGGTCAGATTTGGCTACACCTTC
CASRVRFGYTF
>-|TRBJ1-1|TRBV29-1|-
TGCACCGCGGGGAACACTGAAGCTTTCTTT
CTAGNTEAFF